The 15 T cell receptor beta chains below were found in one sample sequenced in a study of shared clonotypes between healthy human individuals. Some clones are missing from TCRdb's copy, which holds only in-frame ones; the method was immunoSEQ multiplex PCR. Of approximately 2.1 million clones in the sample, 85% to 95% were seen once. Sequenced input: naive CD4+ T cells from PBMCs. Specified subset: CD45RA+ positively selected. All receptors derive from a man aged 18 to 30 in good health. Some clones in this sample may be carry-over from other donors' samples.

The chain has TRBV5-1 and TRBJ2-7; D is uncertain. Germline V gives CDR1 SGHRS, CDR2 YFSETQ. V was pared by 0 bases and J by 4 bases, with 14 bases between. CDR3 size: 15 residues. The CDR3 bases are TGCGCCAGCAGCTTGGCCGAGCGAGCGCCTTACGAGCAGTACTTC. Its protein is CASSLAERAPYEQYF.

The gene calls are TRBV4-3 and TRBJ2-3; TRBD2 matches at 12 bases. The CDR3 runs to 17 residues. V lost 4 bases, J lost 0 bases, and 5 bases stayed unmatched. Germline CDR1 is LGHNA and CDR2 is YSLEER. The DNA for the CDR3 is TGCGCCAGCAGCCGGGCTGGGACTAGCGGGAGCACAGATACGCAGTATTTT. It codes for CASSRAGTSGSTDTQYF.

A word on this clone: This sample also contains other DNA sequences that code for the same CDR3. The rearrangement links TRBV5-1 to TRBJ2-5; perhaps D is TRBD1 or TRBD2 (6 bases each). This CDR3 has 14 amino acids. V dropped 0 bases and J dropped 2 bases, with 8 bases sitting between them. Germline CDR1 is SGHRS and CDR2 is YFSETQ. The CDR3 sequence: CASSLGGGQETQYF. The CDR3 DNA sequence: TGCGCCAGCAGCTTGGGAGGGGGGCAAGAGACCCAGTACTTC.

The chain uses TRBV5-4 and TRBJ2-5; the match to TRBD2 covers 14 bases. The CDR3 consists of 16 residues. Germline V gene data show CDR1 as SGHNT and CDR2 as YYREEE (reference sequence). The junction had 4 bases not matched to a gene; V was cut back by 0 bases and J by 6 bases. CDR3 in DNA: TGTGCCAGCAGCTTGGGGGGGACTAGCGGGAGCAAGACCCAGTACTTC. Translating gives CASSLGGTSGSKTQYF.

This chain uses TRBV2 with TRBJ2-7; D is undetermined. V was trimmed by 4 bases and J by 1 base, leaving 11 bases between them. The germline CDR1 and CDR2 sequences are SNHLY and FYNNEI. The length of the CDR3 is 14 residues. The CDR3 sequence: CASSARPLSYEQYF. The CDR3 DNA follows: TGTGCCAGCAGTGCGCGGCCCCTATCCTACGAGCAGTACTTC.

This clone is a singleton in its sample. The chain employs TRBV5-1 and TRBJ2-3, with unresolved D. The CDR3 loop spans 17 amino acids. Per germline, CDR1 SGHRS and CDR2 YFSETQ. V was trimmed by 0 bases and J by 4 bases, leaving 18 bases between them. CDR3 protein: CASSLGGSGSYPDTQYF. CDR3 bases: TGCGCCAGCAGCTTGGGCGGTTCTGGTAGCTACCCAGATACGCAGTATTTT.

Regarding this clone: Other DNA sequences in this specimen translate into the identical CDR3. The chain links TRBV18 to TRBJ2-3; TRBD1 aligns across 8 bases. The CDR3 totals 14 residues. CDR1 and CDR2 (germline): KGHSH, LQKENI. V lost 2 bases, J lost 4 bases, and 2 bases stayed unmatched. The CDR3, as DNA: TGTGCCAGCTCACCAGGACAGGGCCCAGATACGCAGTATTTT. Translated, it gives CASSPGQGPDTQYF.

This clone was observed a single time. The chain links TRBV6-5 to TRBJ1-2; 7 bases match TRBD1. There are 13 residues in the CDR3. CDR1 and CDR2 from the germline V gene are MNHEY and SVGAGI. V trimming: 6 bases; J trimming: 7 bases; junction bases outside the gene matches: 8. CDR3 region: CASRGQVLSGYTF. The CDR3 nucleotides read TGTGCCAGCAGAGGACAGGTCCTTAGTGGCTACACCTTC.

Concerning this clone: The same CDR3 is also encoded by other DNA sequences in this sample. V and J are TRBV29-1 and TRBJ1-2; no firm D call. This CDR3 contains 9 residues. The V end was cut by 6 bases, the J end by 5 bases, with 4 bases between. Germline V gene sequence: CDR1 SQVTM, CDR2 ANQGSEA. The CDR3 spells CSVGYGYTF. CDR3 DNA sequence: TGCAGCGTGGGGTATGGCTACACCTTC.

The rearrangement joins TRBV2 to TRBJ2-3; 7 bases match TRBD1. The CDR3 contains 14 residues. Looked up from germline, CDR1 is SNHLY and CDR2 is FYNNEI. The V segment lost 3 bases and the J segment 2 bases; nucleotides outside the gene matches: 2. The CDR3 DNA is TGTGCCAGCAGTGAGAGGGGGCTCACAGATACGCAGTATTTT. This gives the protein CASSERGLTDTQYF.

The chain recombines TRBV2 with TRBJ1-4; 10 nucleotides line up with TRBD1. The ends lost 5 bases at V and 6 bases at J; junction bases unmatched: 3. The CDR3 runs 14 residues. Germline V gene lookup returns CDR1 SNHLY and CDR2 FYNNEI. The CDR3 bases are TGTGCCAGCAGTTCGGACAGGGGGTATGAAAAACTGTTTTTT. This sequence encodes CASSSDRGYEKLFF. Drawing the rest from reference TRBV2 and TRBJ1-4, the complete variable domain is EPEVTQTPSHQVTQMGQEVILRCVPISNHLYFYWYRQILGQKVEFLVSFYNNEISEKSEIFDDQFSVERPDGSNFTLKIRSTKLEDSAMYFCASSSDRGYEKLFFGSGTQLSVL.

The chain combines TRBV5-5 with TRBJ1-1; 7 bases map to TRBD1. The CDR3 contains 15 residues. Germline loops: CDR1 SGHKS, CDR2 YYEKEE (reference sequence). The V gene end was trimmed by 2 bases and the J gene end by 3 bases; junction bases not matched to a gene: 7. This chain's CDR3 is CASSFTGQGDTEAFF. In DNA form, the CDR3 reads TGTGCCAGCAGCTTTACCGGGCAGGGGGACACTGAAGCTTTCTTT.

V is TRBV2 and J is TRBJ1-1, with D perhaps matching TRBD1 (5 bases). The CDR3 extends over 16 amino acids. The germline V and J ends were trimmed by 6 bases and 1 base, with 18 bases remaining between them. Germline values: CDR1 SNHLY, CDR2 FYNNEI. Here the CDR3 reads CASRTDSSIPNTEAFF. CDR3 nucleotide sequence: TGTGCCAGCAGAACCGACAGTTCTATACCGAACACTGAAGCTTTCTTT.

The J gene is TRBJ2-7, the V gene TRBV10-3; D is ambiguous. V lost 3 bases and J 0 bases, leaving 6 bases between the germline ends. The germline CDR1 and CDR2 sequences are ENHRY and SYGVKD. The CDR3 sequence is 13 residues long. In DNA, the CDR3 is TGTGCCATCAGTGACAGAAACTCCTACGAGCAGTACTTC. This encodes CAISDRNSYEQYF.

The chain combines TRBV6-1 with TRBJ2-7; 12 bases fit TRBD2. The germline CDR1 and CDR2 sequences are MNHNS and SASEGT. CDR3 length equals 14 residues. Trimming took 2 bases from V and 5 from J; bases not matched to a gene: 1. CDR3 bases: TGTGCCAGCAGTGAACTAGCGGGAGGGAACGAGCAGTACTTC. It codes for CASSELAGGNEQYF.